These 19 T cell receptor beta chains originate from one sample sequenced in a study of PD-L1 blockade in urothelial cancer. Libraries were prepared by immunoSEQ multiplex PCR; TCRdb keeps only in-frame clonotypes and omits some of them. This table holds around 40,000 clones, roughly four fifths found once. The time point is: peripheral blood 6 weeks after treatment start. The starting material was PBMCs, obtained around atezolizumab (anti-PD-L1) treatment. These receptors were taken from a man in his fifties or sixties with urothelial cancer.

The genes are TRBV19 and TRBJ2-7; 9 nucleotides align to TRBD1. In germline, CDR1 is LNHDA, CDR2 SQIVND (reference sequence). Losses at the gene ends were 4 bases for V and 6 bases for J; bases not matched to a gene: 4. This CDR3 comprises 13 residues. CDR3: CASSRQGEGEQYF. The CDR3 nucleotides are TGTGCCAGTAGTAGACAGGGGGAAGGCGAGCAGTACTTC.

The chain joins TRBV7-6 to TRBJ2-3; 7 positions match TRBD2. The CDR3 is made up of 14 amino acids. In germline, CDR1 is SGHVS, CDR2 FNYEAQ. With V trimmed by 5 bases and J by 5 bases, 7 bases remained unmatched. Written as DNA, the CDR3 is TGTGCCAGCAGCCCCACCGGCGGGGGAGATACGCAGTATTTT. Its translation is CASSPTGGGDTQYF.

The V and J genes are TRBV4-2 and TRBJ2-2, with 10 nucleotides matching TRBD2. Germline trimming cut 7 bases from V and 3 bases from J; bases unmatched to any gene: 14. This CDR3 is 18 amino acids long. Germline CDR1 and CDR2: LGHNA and YNFKEQ. The CDR3 sequence: CASTQGIAGGSYTGELFF. The CDR3 bases are TGTGCCAGCACCCAGGGGATAGCGGGGGGTTCCTACACCGGGGAGCTGTTTTTT.

The count of this clone is one. J is TRBJ1-4 and V is TRBV6-5; the D is unclear. This CDR3 has 14 amino acids. Germline V gene lookup returns CDR1 MNHEY and CDR2 SVGAGI. V lost 0 bases to trimming and J lost 10 bases, with 12 bases between them. This CDR3 is CASSYSALFGKLFF. The DNA of the CDR3 is TGTGCCAGCAGTTACTCGGCCCTCTTTGGAAAACTGTTTTTT.

The rearrangement links TRBV2 to TRBJ2-1, with 8 positions matching TRBD1. V lost 8 bases and J lost 3; bases outside the gene matches: 6. CDR1 is SNHLY, CDR2 FYNNEI, per germline. This CDR3 is 14 amino acids long. CDR3 protein: CASQTGGYYNEQFF. CDR3 DNA sequence: TGTGCCAGCCAAACAGGGGGATACTACAATGAGCAGTTCTTC. The complete variable domain, with remaining parts taken from reference TRBV2 and TRBJ2-1, reads EPEVTQTPSHQVTQMGQEVILRCVPISNHLYFYWYRQILGQKVEFLVSFYNNEISEKSEIFDDQFSVERPDGSNFTLKIRSTKLEDSAMYFCASQTGGYYNEQFFGPGTRLTVL.

The J gene is TRBJ1-1, the V gene TRBV19; 12 nucleotides match TRBD1. CDR3 length: 14 residues. Looked up from germline, CDR1 is LNHDA and CDR2 is SQIVND (reference sequence). J was trimmed by 4 bases and V by 9 bases; bases with no gene match: 6. CDR3 sequence reads: CASHRDRGLTEAFF. In DNA, the CDR3 is TGTGCCAGCCATAGGGACAGGGGGCTCACTGAAGCTTTCTTT.

V usage is TRBV6-6 and J usage is TRBJ1-1, with no clear D. The CDR3 is made up of 14 amino acids. Per the germline V gene, CDR1 is MNHNY and CDR2 is SVGAGI (reference sequence). V was shortened by 6 bases and J by 1 base, with 12 bases between the two germline ends. The CDR3 is CASSEGGPNTEAFF. The CDR3 nucleotides read TGTGCCAGCAGCGAGGGAGGACCGAACACTGAAGCTTTCTTT.

The chain employs TRBV6-1 and TRBJ2-6; tentative D call: TRBD2 (5 bases). V lost 6 bases to trimming and J lost 0 bases, with 9 bases between them. From germline, CDR1 is MNHNS and CDR2 SASEGT. The CDR3 spans 15 residues. The CDR3 DNA sequence: TGTGCCAGCAGGAACGGGGTCTCTGGGGCCAACGTCCTGACTTTC. This encodes CASRNGVSGANVLTF.

DNA for the CDR3: TGTGCCAGCAGTTACGGGAGGGCCGGTGGTGGCTACACCTTC. Translating gives CASSYGRAGGGYTF. V and J are TRBV6-5 and TRBJ1-2; the D is unclear. The germline V gene has CDR1 MNHEY and CDR2 SVGAGI. The CDR3 is 14 amino acids. Trimming pared 2 bases from V and 7 bases from J, leaving 14 bases between.

The V and J genes are TRBV29-1 and TRBJ1-3, with D tentatively TRBD1 (6 bases). The V end was cut by 7 bases, the J end by 4 bases, with 14 bases between. CDR3 length equals 13 residues. CDR1 SQVTM and CDR2 ANQGSEA come from the germline V gene. The CDR3 region is CSAAGAWGNTIYF. CDR3 in DNA: TGCAGCGCCGCAGGGGCGTGGGGAAACACCATATATTTT. The full variable domain, in which reference TRBV29-1 and TRBJ1-3 provide the parts outside the CDR3, is SAVISQKPSRDICQRGTSLTIQCQVDSQVTMMFWYRQQPGQSLTLIATANQGSEATYESGFVIDKFPISRPNLTFSTLTVSNMSPEDSSIYLCSAAGAWGNTIYFGEGSWLTVV.

The chain recombines TRBV18 with TRBJ2-5; D possibly corresponds to TRBD1 (5 bases). Trimming removed 3 bases at V and 2 bases at J, with 10 bases between. In germline, CDR1 is KGHSH, CDR2 LQKENI. This CDR3 region has 14 residues. In DNA, the CDR3 is TGTGCCAGCTCACCCAAAGACAGTCAAGAGACCCAGTACTTC. Amino acids: CASSPKDSQETQYF.

This clone was detected many times. The chain carries TRBV2 and TRBJ1-5; 7 bases map to TRBD1. The V segment lost 6 bases and the J segment 4 bases; nucleotides outside the gene matches: 9. The CDR3 loop spans 15 amino acids. The germline CDR1 and CDR2 sequences are SNHLY and FYNNEI. The DNA of the CDR3 is TGTGCCAGCAGGGGGAACAGGGGAAGAAATCAGCCCCAGCATTTT. Its protein is CASRGNRGRNQPQHF.

This chain joins TRBV29-1 and TRBJ2-7; 10 nucleotides match TRBD1. This CDR3 is 14 amino acids long. The V gene end was trimmed by 5 bases and the J gene end by 2 bases; junction bases not matched to a gene: 6. The germline V gene has CDR1 SQVTM and CDR2 ANQGSEA. CDR3 sequence reads: CSVSSGQGAYEQYF. CDR3 bases: TGCAGCGTTTCGTCTGGACAGGGGGCCTACGAGCAGTACTTC.

V usage is TRBV19 and J usage is TRBJ1-5; 8 nucleotides agree with TRBD1. The CDR3 is 15 amino acids. Germline CDR1 is LNHDA and CDR2 is SQIVND (reference sequence). Trimming cost V 5 bases and J 4 bases; bases outside gene matches: 7. The CDR3 DNA sequence: TGTGCCAGTAGTGGACAGGGTAGCCTTAATCAGCCCCAGCATTTT. This encodes CASSGQGSLNQPQHF.

V gene TRBV13 combines with J gene TRBJ1-1; D is perhaps TRBD1 (5 bases). This CDR3 is 16 amino acids long. CDR1 and CDR2 from the germline V gene are PRHDT and FYEKMQ (reference sequence). V dropped 3 bases and J dropped 2 bases, with 16 bases sitting between them. The CDR3 loop is CASSFSWGDGNTEAFF. The CDR3 DNA sequence: TGTGCCAGCAGCTTTTCATGGGGGGACGGAAACACTGAAGCTTTCTTT.

The gene calls are TRBV4-2 and TRBJ2-7; 10 bases are shared with TRBD2. In germline, CDR1 is LGHNA, CDR2 YNFKEQ. The length of the CDR3 is 15 residues. The V segment lost 0 bases and the J segment 2 bases; nucleotides outside the gene matches: 1. The CDR3, as DNA: TGTGCCAGCAGCCAAGAACTAGCGGGGCCCTACGAGCAGTACTTC. Residues: CASSQELAGPYEQYF.

The chain links TRBV7-8 to TRBJ1-5; D unclear. CDR1 and CDR2 (germline): SGHVS, FQNEAQ. The CDR3 loop spans 15 amino acids. V was pared by 1 base and J by 3 bases, with 10 bases between. CDR3 sequence: CASSLVTTVNQPQHF. Here the CDR3 DNA reads TGTGCCAGCAGCTTAGTTACGACTGTCAATCAGCCCCAGCATTTT.

The count of this clone is one. J is TRBJ1-4 and V is TRBV10-1, with D possibly being TRBD1 (6 bases). V shed 8 bases and J shed 0 bases, with 13 bases lying between them. The CDR3 consists of 15 residues. Germline values: CDR1 WNHNN, CDR2 SYGVQD (reference sequence). The CDR3 region is CASQQGPSTNEKLFF. The CDR3 coding sequence is TGCGCCAGCCAGCAGGGGCCATCAACTAATGAAAAACTGTTTTTT.

V is TRBV10-1 and J is TRBJ2-7, with D possibly TRBD1 on 6 matching bases. V was trimmed by 4 bases and J by 4 bases, leaving 17 bases between them. CDR3 length: 15 amino acids. Per the germline V gene, CDR1 is WNHNN and CDR2 is SYGVQD (reference sequence). CDR3 in amino acids: CASSVFAGTNYEQYF. DNA of the CDR3: TGCGCCAGCAGTGTATTTGCCGGGACAAATTACGAGCAGTACTTC.